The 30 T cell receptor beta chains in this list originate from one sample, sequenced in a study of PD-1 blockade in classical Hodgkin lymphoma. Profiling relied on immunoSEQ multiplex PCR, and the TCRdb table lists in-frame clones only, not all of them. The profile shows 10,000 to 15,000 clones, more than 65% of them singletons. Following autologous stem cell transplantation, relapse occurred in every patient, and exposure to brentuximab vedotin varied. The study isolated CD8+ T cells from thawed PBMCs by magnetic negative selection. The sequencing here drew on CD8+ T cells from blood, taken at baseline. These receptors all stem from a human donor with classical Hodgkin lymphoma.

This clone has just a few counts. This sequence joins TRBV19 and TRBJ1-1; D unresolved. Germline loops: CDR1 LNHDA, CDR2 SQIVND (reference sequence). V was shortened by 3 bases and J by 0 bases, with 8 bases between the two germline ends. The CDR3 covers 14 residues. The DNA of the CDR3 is TGTGCCAGTAGTATGTTTCTCCTGAACACTGAAGCTTTCTTT. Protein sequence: CASSMFLLNTEAFF.

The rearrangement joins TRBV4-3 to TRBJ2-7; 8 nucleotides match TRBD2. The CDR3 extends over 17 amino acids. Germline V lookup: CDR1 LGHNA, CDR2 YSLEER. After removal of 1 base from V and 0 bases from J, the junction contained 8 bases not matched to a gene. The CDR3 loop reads CASSQAGAGVSSYEQYF. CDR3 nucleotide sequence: TGCGCCAGCAGCCAAGCGGGAGCGGGGGTAAGCTCCTACGAGCAGTACTTC.

The CDR3 bases are TGTGCCAGCAGCACGCCGACAGGGGCCTATGGCTACACCTTC. This encodes CASSTPTGAYGYTF. The chain carries TRBV11-2 and TRBJ1-2, with TRBD1 identical over 8 bases. The CDR3 spans 14 residues. The germline gives CDR1 SGHAT, CDR2 FQNNGV. J was trimmed by 4 bases and V by 5 bases; bases with no gene match: 6. The variable domain in full, with the rest retrieved from reference TRBV11-2 and TRBJ1-2, is EAGVAQSPRYKIIEKRQSVAFWCNPISGHATLYWYQQILGQGPKLLIQFQNNGVVDDSQLPKDRFSAERLKGVDSTLKIQPAKLEDSAVYLCASSTPTGAYGYTFGSGTRLTVV.

The CDR3 nucleotides read TGCGCCAGCAGCCAAGATCCCAGGGGGCTATACATGATGAACACTGAAGCTTTCTTT. Its protein product is CASSQDPRGLYMMNTEAFF. The chain joins TRBV4-1 to TRBJ1-1; 8 nucleotides agree with TRBD1. Germline V lookup: CDR1 MGHRA, CDR2 YSYEKL. V shed 0 bases and J 0 bases; nucleotides not matched to a gene: 12. This CDR3 has 19 residues.

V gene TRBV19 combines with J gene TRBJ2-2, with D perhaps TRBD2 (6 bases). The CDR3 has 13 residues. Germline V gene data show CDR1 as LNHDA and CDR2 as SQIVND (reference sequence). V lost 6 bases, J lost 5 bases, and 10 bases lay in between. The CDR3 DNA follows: TGTGCCAGTAGCGGGACTTTGACCGGGGAGCTGTTTTTT. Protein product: CASSGTLTGELFF.

CDR3 loop: CATSGPSTEAFF. The CDR3 region has the DNA TGTGCCACCAGCGGACCAAGCACTGAAGCTTTCTTT. This sequence joins TRBV15 and TRBJ1-1; unclear D gene. This CDR3 has 12 amino acids. The V gene's germline CDR1 is LNHNV and CDR2 YYDKDF (reference sequence). V shed 5 bases and J shed 4 bases, with 8 bases lying between them.

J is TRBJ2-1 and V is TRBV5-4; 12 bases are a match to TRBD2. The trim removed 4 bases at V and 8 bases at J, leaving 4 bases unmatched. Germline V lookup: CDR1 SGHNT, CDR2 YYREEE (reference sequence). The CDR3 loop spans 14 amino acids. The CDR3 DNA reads TGTGCCAGCAGCCCTAGCGGGGGGGTCTATGAGCAGTTCTTC. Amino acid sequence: CASSPSGGVYEQFF.

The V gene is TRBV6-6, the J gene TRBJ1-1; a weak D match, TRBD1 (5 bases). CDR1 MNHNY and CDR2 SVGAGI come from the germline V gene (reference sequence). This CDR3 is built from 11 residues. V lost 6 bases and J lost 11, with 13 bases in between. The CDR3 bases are TGTGCCAGCAGCAACAGCGGGGGGGCTTTCTTT. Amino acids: CASSNSGGAFF.

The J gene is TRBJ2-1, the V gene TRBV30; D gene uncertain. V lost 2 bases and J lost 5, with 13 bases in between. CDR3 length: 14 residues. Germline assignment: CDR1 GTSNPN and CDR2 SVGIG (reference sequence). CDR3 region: CAWSPASLDNEQFF. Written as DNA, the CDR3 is TGTGCCTGGAGTCCGGCCTCCTTGGACAATGAGCAGTTCTTC.

In DNA form, the CDR3 reads TGTGCCAGTAGTATCGGGACAGGGGGCAAAAACATTCAGTACTTC. Encoded protein: CASSIGTGGKNIQYF. J is TRBJ2-4 and V is TRBV19; 11 bases are shared with TRBD1. The length of the CDR3 is 15 residues. Germline lookup yields CDR1 LNHDA and CDR2 SQIVND (reference sequence). V lost 3 bases, J lost 3 bases, and 1 base stayed unmatched.

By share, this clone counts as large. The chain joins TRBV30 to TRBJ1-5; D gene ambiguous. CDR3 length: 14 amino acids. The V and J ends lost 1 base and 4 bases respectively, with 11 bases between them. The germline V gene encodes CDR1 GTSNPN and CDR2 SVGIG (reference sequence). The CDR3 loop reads CAWSGFAANQPQHF. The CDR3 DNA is TGTGCCTGGAGTGGTTTCGCCGCAAATCAGCCCCAGCATTTT.

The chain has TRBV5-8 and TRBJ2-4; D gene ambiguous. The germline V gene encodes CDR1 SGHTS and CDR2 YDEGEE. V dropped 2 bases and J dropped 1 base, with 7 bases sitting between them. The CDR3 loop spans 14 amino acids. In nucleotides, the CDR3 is TGTGCCAGCAGCTTAGGGTTCGCCAAAAACATTCAGTACTTC. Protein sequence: CASSLGFAKNIQYF. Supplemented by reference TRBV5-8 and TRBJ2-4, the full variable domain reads EAGVTQSPTHLIKTRGQQATLRCSPISGHTSVYWYQQALGLGLQFLLWYDEGEERNRGNFPPRFSGRQFPNYSSELNVNALELEDSALYLCASSLGFAKNIQYFGAGTRLSVL.

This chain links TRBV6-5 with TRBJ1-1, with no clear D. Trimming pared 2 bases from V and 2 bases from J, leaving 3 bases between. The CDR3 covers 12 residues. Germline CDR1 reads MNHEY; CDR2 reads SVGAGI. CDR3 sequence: CASSYPNTEAFF. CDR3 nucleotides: TGTGCCAGCAGTTACCCCAACACTGAAGCTTTCTTT.

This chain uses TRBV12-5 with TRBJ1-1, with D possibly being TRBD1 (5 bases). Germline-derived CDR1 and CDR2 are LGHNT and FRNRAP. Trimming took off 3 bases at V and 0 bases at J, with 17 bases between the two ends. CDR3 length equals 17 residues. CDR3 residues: CASGLGLGRQMNTEAFF. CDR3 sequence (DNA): TGTGCTAGTGGTTTAGGTCTCGGGCGACAGATGAACACTGAAGCTTTCTTT.

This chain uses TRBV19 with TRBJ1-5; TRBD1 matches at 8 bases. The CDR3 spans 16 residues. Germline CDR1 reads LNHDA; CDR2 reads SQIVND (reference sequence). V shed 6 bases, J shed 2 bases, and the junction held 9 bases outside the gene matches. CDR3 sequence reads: CASSIYGQGGNQPQHF. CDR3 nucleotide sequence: TGTGCCAGTAGCATCTACGGACAGGGCGGCAATCAGCCCCAGCATTTT. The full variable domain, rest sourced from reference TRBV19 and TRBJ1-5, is DGGITQSPKYLFRKEGQNVTLSCEQNLNHDAMYWYRQDPGQGLRLIYYSQIVNDFQKGDIAEGYSVSREKKESFPLTVTSAQKNPTAFYLCASSIYGQGGNQPQHFGDGTRLSIL.

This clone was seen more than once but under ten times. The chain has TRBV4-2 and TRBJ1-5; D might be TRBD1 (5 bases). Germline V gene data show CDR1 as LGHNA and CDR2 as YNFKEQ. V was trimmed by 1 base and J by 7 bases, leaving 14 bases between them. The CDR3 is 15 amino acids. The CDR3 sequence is CASSQARSGWQPQHF. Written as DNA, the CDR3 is TGTGCCAGCAGCCAAGCTAGGTCAGGGTGGCAGCCCCAGCATTTT.

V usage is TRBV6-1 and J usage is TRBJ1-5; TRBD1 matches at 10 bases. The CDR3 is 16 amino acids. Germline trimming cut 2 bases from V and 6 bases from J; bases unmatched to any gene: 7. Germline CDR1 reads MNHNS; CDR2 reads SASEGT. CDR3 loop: CASSEQTGGLGQPQHF. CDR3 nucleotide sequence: TGTGCCAGCAGTGAACAGACAGGGGGCTTGGGTCAGCCCCAGCATTTT.

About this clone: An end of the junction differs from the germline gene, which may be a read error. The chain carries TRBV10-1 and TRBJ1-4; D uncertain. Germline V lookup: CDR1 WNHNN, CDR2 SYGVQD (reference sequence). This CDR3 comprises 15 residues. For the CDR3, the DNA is TGCGCCAGCAGGGAGTGGTTAGGAGCTAATGAAAAACTGTTTTTT. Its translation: CASREWLGANEKLFF.

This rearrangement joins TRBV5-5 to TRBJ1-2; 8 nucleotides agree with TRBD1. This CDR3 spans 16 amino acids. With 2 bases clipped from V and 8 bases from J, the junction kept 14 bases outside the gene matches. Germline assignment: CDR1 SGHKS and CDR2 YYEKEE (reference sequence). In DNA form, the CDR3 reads TGTGCCAGCAGCTTAGATTATAGGACAGGGCAAGCCGGCTACACCTTC. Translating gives CASSLDYRTGQAGYTF.

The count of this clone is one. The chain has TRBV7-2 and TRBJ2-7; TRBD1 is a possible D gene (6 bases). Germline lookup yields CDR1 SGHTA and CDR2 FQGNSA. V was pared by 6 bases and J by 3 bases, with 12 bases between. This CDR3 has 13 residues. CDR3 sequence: CASSPGQNYEQYF. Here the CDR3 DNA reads TGTGCCAGCAGTCCGGGACAAAACTACGAGCAGTACTTC.

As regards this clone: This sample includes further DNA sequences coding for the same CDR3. CDR3 in amino acids: CASSQSDGYTF. CDR3 in DNA: TGCGCCAGCAGTCAATCGGATGGCTACACCTTC. V is TRBV4-1 and J is TRBJ1-2; no clear D gene. CDR3 length equals 11 residues. The V and J ends lost 6 bases and 6 bases respectively, with 8 bases between them. Per the germline V gene, CDR1 is MGHRA and CDR2 is YSYEKL.

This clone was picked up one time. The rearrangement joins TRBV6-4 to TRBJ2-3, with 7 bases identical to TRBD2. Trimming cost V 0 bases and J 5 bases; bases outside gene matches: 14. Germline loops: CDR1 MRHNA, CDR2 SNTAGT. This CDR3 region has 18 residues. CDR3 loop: CASSDSGLSGRAIDTQYF. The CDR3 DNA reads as TGTGCCAGCAGTGACTCGGGACTTAGCGGGCGGGCCATAGATACGCAGTATTTT.

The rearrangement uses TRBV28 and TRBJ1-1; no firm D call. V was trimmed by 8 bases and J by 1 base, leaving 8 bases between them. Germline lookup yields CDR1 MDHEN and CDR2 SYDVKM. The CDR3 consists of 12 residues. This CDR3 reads CASGVGNTEAFF. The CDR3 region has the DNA TGTGCCAGCGGGGTAGGGAACACTGAAGCTTTCTTT. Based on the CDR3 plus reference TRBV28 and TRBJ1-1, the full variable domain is DVKVTQSSRYLVKRTGEKVFLECVQDMDHENMFWYRQDPGLGLRLIYFSYDVKMKEKGDIPEGYSVSREKKERFSLILESASTNQTSMYLCASGVGNTEAFFGQGTRLTVV.

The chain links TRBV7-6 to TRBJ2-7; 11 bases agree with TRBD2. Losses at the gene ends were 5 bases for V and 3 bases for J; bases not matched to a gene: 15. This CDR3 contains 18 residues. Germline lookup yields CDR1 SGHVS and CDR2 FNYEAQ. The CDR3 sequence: CASSRRDYSGGALYEQYF. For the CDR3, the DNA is TGTGCCAGCAGCCGCCGGGATTATAGCGGGGGGGCCCTCTACGAGCAGTACTTC.

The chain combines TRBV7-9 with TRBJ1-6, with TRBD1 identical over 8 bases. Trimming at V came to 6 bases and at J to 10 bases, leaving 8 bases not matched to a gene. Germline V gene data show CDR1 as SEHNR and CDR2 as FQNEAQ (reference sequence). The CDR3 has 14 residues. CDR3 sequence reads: CASRATGGGSPLHF. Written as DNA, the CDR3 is TGTGCCAGCAGGGCAACAGGGGGTGGGTCACCCCTCCACTTT.

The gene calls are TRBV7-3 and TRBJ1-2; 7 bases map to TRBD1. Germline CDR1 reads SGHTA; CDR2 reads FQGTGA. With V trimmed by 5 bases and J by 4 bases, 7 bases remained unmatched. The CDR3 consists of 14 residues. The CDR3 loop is CASSLNGTAYGYTF. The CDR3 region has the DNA TGTGCCAGCAGCCTTAACGGGACAGCCTATGGCTACACCTTC.

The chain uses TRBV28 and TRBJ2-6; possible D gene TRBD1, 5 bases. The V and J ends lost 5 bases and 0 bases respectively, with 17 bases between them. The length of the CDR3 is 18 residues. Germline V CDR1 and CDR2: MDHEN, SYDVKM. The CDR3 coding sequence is TGTGCCAGCAGTACGAACATACAGGACCTCTCTGGGGCCAACGTCCTGACTTTC. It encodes CASSTNIQDLSGANVLTF.

In DNA, the CDR3 is TGCGCCAGCAGCCAAGAACGCGGGGTCTCCGCTCTGAGCTCCTACAATGAGCAGTTCTTC. Its translation: CASSQERGVSALSSYNEQFF. V gene TRBV4-3 combines with J gene TRBJ2-1, with a tentative D call TRBD2 (6 bases). The germline gives CDR1 LGHNA, CDR2 YSLEER. Trimming pared 0 bases from V and 0 bases from J, leaving 21 bases between. CDR3 length: 20 residues.

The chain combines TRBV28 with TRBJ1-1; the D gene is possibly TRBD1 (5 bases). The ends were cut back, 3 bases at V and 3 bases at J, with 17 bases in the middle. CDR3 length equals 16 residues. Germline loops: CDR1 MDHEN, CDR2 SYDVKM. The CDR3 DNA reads TGTGCCAGCAGTTTCCCCTCCAGGGCCGTGGACACTGAAGCTTTCTTT. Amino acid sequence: CASSFPSRAVDTEAFF. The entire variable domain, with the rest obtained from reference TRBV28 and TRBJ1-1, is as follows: DVKVTQSSRYLVKRTGEKVFLECVQDMDHENMFWYRQDPGLGLRLIYFSYDVKMKEKGDIPEGYSVSREKKERFSLILESASTNQTSMYLCASSFPSRAVDTEAFFGQGTRLTVV.

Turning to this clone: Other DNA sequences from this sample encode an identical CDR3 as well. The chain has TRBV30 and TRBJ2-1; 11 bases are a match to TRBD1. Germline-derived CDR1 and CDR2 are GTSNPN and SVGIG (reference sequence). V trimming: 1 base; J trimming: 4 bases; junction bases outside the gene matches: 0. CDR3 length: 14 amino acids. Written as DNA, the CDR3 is TGTGCCTGGAGTGGGGACAGGGGGTACAATGAGCAGTTCTTC. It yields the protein CAWSGDRGYNEQFF.